Listed below are T cell receptor beta chains from one sample, sequenced in a study of cytomegalovirus exposure and HLA in healthy donors. The assay was immunoSEQ multiplex PCR, and TCRdb's table has in-frame clones only and misses some. Of 150,000 to 200,000 clones in the sample, around 80% are singletons; the top ten hold around 8%. Sequencing was performed on PBMCs. These receptors were obtained from a male donor in good health and CMV-seropositive. Each CDR3 is given with its conserved first and last residue. The D gene is left open where the match is weak. Rows may omit the clone size; those that give it use once, few, many or a size class.

d_call clone_size j_call v_call cdr3_nt cdr3_aa
TRBD1 NA TRBJ2-1 TRBV13 TGTGCCAGCAGCTTAGTGAGGACAGGGGGTTTGGATGAGCAGTTCTTC CASSLVRTGGLDEQFF
TRBD1 NA TRBJ2-7 TRBV5-1 TGCGCCAGCAGCGCGGGACAGGGTTTCTACGAGCAGTACTTC CASSAGQGFYEQYF
NA NA TRBJ1-5 TRBV11-2 TGTGCCAGCAGCGAGTTTAGCAATCAGCCCCAGCATTTT CASSEFSNQPQHF
NA NA TRBJ2-1 TRBV14 TGTGCCAGCAGCCAAGCGGCCAGCGGATTCTACAATGAGCAGTTCTTC CASSQAASGFYNEQFF
NA NA TRBJ1-2 TRBV7-2 TGTGCCAGCAGCCGGCTCGGGGGGAGAATTAACTATGGCTACACCTTC CASSRLGGRINYGYTF
NA NA TRBJ1-1 TRBV10-3 TGTGCCACCTCGGGCCAGGGAGGGGGCACTGAAGCTTTCTTT CATSGQGGGTEAFF
TRBD1 NA TRBJ1-5 TRBV19 TGTGCCAGTAGTTTGGGACAGGGGAGTTTTCGGTTGGACAATCAGCCCCAGCATTTT CASSLGQGSFRLDNQPQHF
NA few TRBJ1-2 TRBV28 TGTGCCAGCAGTACCGGGAGGGTGGACTATGGCTACACCTTC CASSTGRVDYGYTF
NA NA TRBJ1-3 TRBV5-1 TGCGCCAGCAGCGAAGACGGAGTCTCCATATATTTT CASSEDGVSIYF
NA few TRBJ2-7 TRBV5-6 TGTGCCAGCAGCTTGTCTCTGGAGCAGTACTTC CASSLSLEQYF
NA few TRBJ2-5 TRBV28 TGTGCCTGTTCTCGGGGAAAAGGAGGGACCCAGTACTTC CACSRGKGGTQYF
NA NA TRBJ1-2 TRBV5-5 TGTGCCAGCAGCTTGGGAGCTAACTATGGCTACACCTTC CASSLGANYGYTF
TRBD1 NA TRBJ1-1 TRBV5-6 TGTGCCAGCAGCTTGGAGGGACAGGGACAGAACACTGAAGCTTTCTTT CASSLEGQGQNTEAFF
NA NA TRBJ2-1 TRBV11-1 TGTGCCAGCAGCTTAGCTTTTATCGAGGTCCGAAATGAGCAGTTCTTC CASSLAFIEVRNEQFF
NA few TRBJ2-2 TRBV27 TGTGCCAGCAGTTTATTGGGCGGGGTCACCGGGGAGCTGTTTTTT CASSLLGGVTGELFF
NA NA TRBJ1-1 TRBV6-6 TGTGCCAGCAGCGGACTTGTGAGGGCGACTGAAGCTTTCTTT CASSGLVRATEAFF
NA NA TRBJ2-2 TRBV5-1 TGCGCCAGCGGCCAGGGAAACACCGGGGAGCTGTTTTTT CASGQGNTGELFF
NA NA TRBJ1-5 TRBV5-7 TGTGCCAGCAGCCACGAGCATGTGATCAACCAGCCCCAGCATTTT CASSHEHVINQPQHF
TRBD1 NA TRBJ1-1 TRBV5-4 TGTGCCAGCACTATAAACAGGGGCGAGAGGGCTTTCTTT CASTINRGERAFF
NA NA TRBJ2-3 TRBV19 TGTGCCAGTAGTGTTGGGACATCCAGCACAGATACGCAGTATTTT CASSVGTSSTDTQYF
TRBD2 NA TRBJ2-3 TRBV5-1 TGCGCCAGCACCTCCGGGACTAGCGGGGGGGATACGCAGTATTTT CASTSGTSGGDTQYF
TRBD1 NA TRBJ2-2 TRBV18 TGTGCCAGCTCGCCGGGACAGTCGAACACCGGGGAGCTGTTTTTT CASSPGQSNTGELFF
NA NA TRBJ1-1 TRBV19 TGTGCCAGTAGTAACAGGGTGACGAACACTGAAGCTTTCTTT CASSNRVTNTEAFF
TRBD1 NA TRBJ1-2 TRBV27 TGTGCCAGCAGTCTCCGGGACAGTAACTATGGCTACACCTTC CASSLRDSNYGYTF
NA NA TRBJ1-1 TRBV7-2 TGTGCCAGCAGCCAAGGACAGCGTCCCGAGGGAGCTTTCTTT CASSQGQRPEGAFF
NA NA TRBJ2-7 TRBV7-2 TGTGCCAGCAGCCCCACTAACGGGGCCTACGAGCAGTACTTC CASSPTNGAYEQYF
NA NA TRBJ2-1 TRBV7-9 TGTGCCAGCAGCCCCTTGTCGACGTCAGGGATACACAATGAGCAGTTCTTC CASSPLSTSGIHNEQFF
TRBD2 NA TRBJ2-7 TRBV18 TGTGCCAGCTCACTCCCGACTAGCGGGAGAACCGAGCAGTACTTC CASSLPTSGRTEQYF